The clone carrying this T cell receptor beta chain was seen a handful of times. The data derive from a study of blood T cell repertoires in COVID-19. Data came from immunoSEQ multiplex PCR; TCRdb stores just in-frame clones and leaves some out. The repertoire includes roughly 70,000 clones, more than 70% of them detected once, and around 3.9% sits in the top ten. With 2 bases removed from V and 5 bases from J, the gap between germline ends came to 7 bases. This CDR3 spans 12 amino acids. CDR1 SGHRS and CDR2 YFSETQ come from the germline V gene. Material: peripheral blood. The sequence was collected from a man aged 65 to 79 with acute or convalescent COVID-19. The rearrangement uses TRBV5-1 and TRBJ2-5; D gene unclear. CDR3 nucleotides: TGCGCCAGCAGCTTATCACGGGAGACCCAGTACTTC. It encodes CASSLSRETQYF.